Here is one TCR beta chain with its context. Its antigen is currently unknown. Trimming at V came to 4 bases and at J to 6 bases, leaving 6 bases not matched to a gene. The length of the CDR3 is 15 residues. From the 5' RACE reads, TCRdb called clonotypes with MiXCR, one entry per CDR3 protein. The sample has fewer than 65,000 distinct CDR3 sequences, approximately 12% seen once. This record comes from a study of early T cells in non-severe SARS-CoV-2 infection. Study summary: RNA in bulk from unsorted whole blood was sequenced, and chains were unpaired.

Findings and caveats of the study: Private and CD4 specificities were missed by VDJdb matching, which favored anti-spike CD8 responses.

The TCR comes from an adult who was a healthcare worker with PCR-confirmed SARS-CoV-2 infection or an uninfected control (not recorded which). The source material was whole blood. J is TRBJ2-1 and V is TRBV12-3 or TRBV12-4; the match to TRBD1 covers 10 bases. In DNA, the CDR3 is TGTGCCAGCAGTTATTTCGGGACAGGGGTCAATGAGCAGTTCTTC. Translating it yields CASSYFGTGVNEQFF.